Described below is a single T cell receptor (beta chain) sequence and its context. These data are taken from a study of Tregs in tolerant kidney transplant recipients. An overnight rest at 37°C with approximately 210 IU/ml IL-2 preceded regulatory T cell sorting from thawed PBMCs. Germline CDR1 reads SGDLS; CDR2 reads YYNGEE. V gave up 4 bases and J gave up 1 base; unmatched junction bases: 5. This CDR3 contains 14 residues. Profiling relied on immunoSEQ multiplex PCR, and the TCRdb table lists in-frame clones only, not all of them. The data contain tens of thousands of clones, about 90% of them singletons.

Sequencing was done on a sample of Tregs from blood. The chain recombines TRBV9 with TRBJ2-7; TRBD1 matches 7 bases. The TCR originated in a human donor in good health. In DNA form, the CDR3 reads TGTGCCAGCAGCAGGACAGGTTTATCCTACGAGCAGTACTTC. Translated, it gives CASSRTGLSYEQYF.